Here is one TCR beta chain with its context. Its antigen is not known. V gave up 6 bases and J gave up 8 bases, with 17 bases separating them. Per germline, CDR1 SQVTM and CDR2 ANQGSEA. The length of the CDR3 is 13 residues. cDNA molecules, individually, were tagged with unique molecular identifiers. TCRdb fed the 5' RACE reads into MiXCR, producing one record per CDR3 protein. The sample holds tens of thousands of distinct CDR3 sequences; 12% are singletons and the top ten take around 3.8%. The sample comes from a study of early T cells in non-severe SARS-CoV-2 infection. The wider study: Bulk RNA from unsorted whole blood was sequenced; chains were unpaired. General study points: The matching step, a VDJdb search, favored anti-spike CD8 responses and missed private and CD4 specificities.

This clonotype was sampled from an adult who was a healthcare worker with PCR-confirmed SARS-CoV-2 infection or an uninfected control (not recorded which). The sample was whole blood. The chain joins TRBV29-1 to TRBJ2-1; D tentatively reads TRBD1 or TRBD2 (5 bases each). CDR3 DNA sequence: TGCAGCGTCGACGGGACCGTAGGGGATGAGCAGTTCTTC. It yields the protein CSVDGTVGDEQFF.